The 27 T cell receptor beta chains reported below all come from one sample, sequenced in a study of blood T cells in healthy people across ages. Using a J-beta primer mix together with a sample-barcoded 5' primer, a second PCR was run for about 6 to 12 cycles. TCRdb redid the calling of the 5' RACE reads with MiXCR, one entry per CDR3 protein. This table has approximately 700,000 distinct CDR3 sequences, about 34% appearing once. The sample consisted of blood. These receptors all stem from a woman of 80 years or more in good health.

The table lists this clonotype with many counts. The rearrangement joins TRBV5-1 to TRBJ2-1; the D gene is possibly TRBD1 (5 bases). Trimming removed 4 bases at V and 6 bases at J, with 17 bases between. Looked up from germline, CDR1 is SGHRS and CDR2 is YFSETQ. The CDR3 totals 15 residues. The CDR3 nucleotides read TGCGCCAGCAGCCCCAAAGTGGGGCTCGCCAATGAGCAGTTCTTC. This gives the protein CASSPKVGLANEQFF.

The sample holds a few counts of this clonotype. The V call is TRBV6-1, the J call TRBJ2-1, with 8 bases fitting TRBD2. V lost 5 bases and J lost 0; bases outside the gene matches: 3. The CDR3 consists of 15 residues. Germline CDR1 and CDR2: MNHNS and SASEGT. The CDR3 region has the DNA TGTGCCAGCAGTTACGCGGGAGGCTCCTACAATGAGCAGTTCTTC. It codes for CASSYAGGSYNEQFF.

This clonotype turned up a few times. The V and J genes are TRBV30 and TRBJ2-7; D unresolved. The CDR3 covers 13 residues. Germline CDR1 GTSNPN, CDR2 SVGIG (reference sequence). Trimming shortened V by 2 bases and J by 5 bases, and 13 bases separated the two germline ends. The CDR3 nucleotides are TGTGCCTGGAGTTCCGGGCCCCGCAACGAGCAGTACTTC. It translates to CAWSSGPRNEQYF.

The chain uses TRBV28 and TRBJ1-6; D is uncertain. V was cut by 6 bases and J by 7 bases, with 7 bases left in between. The CDR3 contains 12 residues. CDR1 and CDR2 from the germline V gene are MDHEN and SYDVKM. The CDR3 region has the DNA TGTGCCAGCAGCGACCCGAATTCACCCCTCCACTTT. Protein: CASSDPNSPLHF.

Many counts were recorded for this clonotype. This sequence joins TRBV7-9 and TRBJ1-2, with 8 bases identical to TRBD1. V trimming: 1 base; J trimming: 7 bases; junction bases outside the gene matches: 5. Germline CDR1 reads SEHNR; CDR2 reads FQNEAQ (reference sequence). The CDR3 consists of 14 residues. The CDR3 protein is CASSLGAGGLGYTF. DNA for the CDR3: TGTGCCAGCAGCTTAGGTGCAGGGGGCCTTGGCTACACCTTC.

This clonotype was observed a handful of times. J is TRBJ1-1 and V is TRBV30; D is possibly TRBD1 (5 bases). This CDR3 has 13 amino acids. CDR1 is GTSNPN, CDR2 SVGIG, per germline (reference sequence). V was shortened by 2 bases and J by 4 bases, with 11 bases between the two germline ends. CDR3 nucleotides: TGTGCCTGGAGTAACCAGGGCGGCACTGAAGCTTTCTTT. Amino acid sequence: CAWSNQGGTEAFF.

This clonotype has ten or more counts. A single base separates this from a much larger clone, so it may be a read error. This chain links TRBV29-1 with TRBJ2-5, with a weak D call TRBD2 (6 bases). Trimming removed 4 bases at V and 2 bases at J, with 11 bases between. The germline CDR1 and CDR2 sequences are SQVTM and ANQGSEA. The CDR3 covers 13 residues. The CDR3 sequence is CSVGVAGQETQYF. CDR3 sequence (DNA): TGCAGCGTTGGCGTGGCGGGACAAGAGACCCAGTACTTC.

The chain combines TRBV15 with TRBJ1-5; perhaps TRBD1 as D (5 bases). CDR1 is LNHNV, CDR2 YYDKDF, per germline (reference sequence). The CDR3 covers 17 residues. The germline V and J ends were trimmed by 1 base and 3 bases, with 16 bases remaining between them. The CDR3 region has the DNA TGTGCCACCAGCAGAGGACTCCAGGAAGGGGCCAATCAGCCCCAGCATTTT. Amino acid sequence: CATSRGLQEGANQPQHF.

This chain connects TRBV6-2 or TRBV6-3 to TRBJ2-1; TRBD2 matches 9 bases. Matching the DNA end better, TRBJ2-7 makes the J call doubtful. The germline gives CDR1 MNHEY, CDR2 SVGEGT. This CDR3 spans 15 amino acids. The chain's CDR3 is CASSLAGESYNEQYF. The CDR3 region has the DNA TGTGCCAGCAGCTTAGCGGGGGAGTCCTACAATGAGCAGTACTTC.

As for this clonotype: A much larger clone lies one base from this, so it may be a read error. The chain combines TRBV7-3 with TRBJ2-3; 8 bases agree with TRBD2. Germline V CDR1 and CDR2: SGHTA, FQGTGA. The CDR3 runs 14 residues. The CDR3 DNA is TGTGTCAGCAGCTTCGGGGGGGTCGCAGATACGCAGTATTTT. As protein: CVSSFGGVADTQYF.

This clonotype was seen at least ten times. The J gene is TRBJ1-1, the V gene TRBV3-1, with D maybe TRBD1 (5 bases). V was cut by 3 bases and J by 5 bases, with 31 bases left in between. The CDR3 consists of 20 residues. Germline V gene data show CDR1 as LGHDT and CDR2 as YNNKEL (reference sequence). CDR3 region: CASSQAEGRGGSQTWTEAFF. CDR3 bases: TGTGCCAGCAGCCAGGCCGAGGGGCGGGGAGGATCACAGACTTGGACTGAAGCTTTCTTT. The variable domain in full, with the rest retrieved from reference TRBV3-1 and TRBJ1-1, is DTAVSQTPKYLVTQMGNDKSIKCEQNLGHDTMYWYKQDSKKFLKIMFSYNNKELIINETVPNRFSPKSPDKAHLNLHINSLELGDSAVYFCASSQAEGRGGSQTWTEAFFGQGTRLTVV.

In this sample, this clonotype turned up a few times. V gene TRBV20-1 combines with J gene TRBJ1-5; D might be TRBD1 (5 bases). V lost 3 bases and J lost 6, with 21 bases in between. This CDR3 is 16 amino acids long. The germline V gene encodes CDR1 DFQATT and CDR2 SNEGSKA (reference sequence). CDR3 nucleotides: TGCAGTGCTAGGGGTATATGGCAGGGATGGAGTCAGCCCCAGCATTTT. Translation: CSARGIWQGWSQPQHF.

In regard to this clonotype: A read error may explain this, as a much larger clone is one base away. The CDR3 DNA follows: TGTGCCAGCAGTCTACAGGGAAGGGCCACTGAAGCTTTCTTT. It specifies CASSLQGRATEAFF. The chain links TRBV28 to TRBJ1-1; maybe TRBD1 (6 bases). The length of the CDR3 is 14 residues. Per the germline V gene, CDR1 is MDHEN and CDR2 is SYDVKM. Between the trimmed V and J ends, which lost 5 bases and 4 bases, there was a span of 14 bases.

This clonotype was seen repeatedly, ten times or more. The gene calls are TRBV9 and TRBJ1-6; TRBD1 matches 11 bases. Germline trimming cut 3 bases from V and 7 bases from J; bases unmatched to any gene: 3. Germline V gives CDR1 SGDLS, CDR2 YYNGEE. This CDR3 contains 15 residues. CDR3 DNA sequence: TGTGCCAGCAGCGACGGACAGGGGGCCAATTCACCCCTCCACTTT. This sequence encodes CASSDGQGANSPLHF. The full variable domain, its missing parts supplied by reference TRBV9 and TRBJ1-6, is DSGVTQTPKHLITATGQRVTLRCSPRSGDLSVYWYQQSLDQGLQFLIQYYNGEERAKGNILERFSAQQFPDLHSELNLSSLELGDSALYFCASSDGQGANSPLHFGNGTRLTVT.

The sample holds many counts of this clonotype. The CDR3 reads CASSLRRGGRGNEKLFF. CDR3 sequence (DNA): TGTGCCAGCAGCCTTCGGAGGGGGGGTCGGGGAAATGAAAAACTGTTTTTT. This chain uses TRBV14 with TRBJ1-4; TRBD1 might be the D (6 bases). CDR1 SGHDN and CDR2 FVKESK come from the germline V gene. V was cut by 4 bases and J by 5 bases, with 20 bases left in between. This CDR3 region has 17 residues.

This clonotype was recorded many times. With a much larger clone just one base away, this may be a read error. The chain carries TRBV10-3 and TRBJ2-7; D possibly corresponds to TRBD2 (5 bases). Germline CDR1 reads ENHRY; CDR2 reads SYGVKD. The length of the CDR3 is 13 residues. CDR3 residues: CAIRSDAAGEKYF. DNA for the CDR3: TGTGCCATCAGATCGGACGCGGCGGGCGAGAAGTACTTC.

The genes are TRBV5-1 and TRBJ2-6; possibly TRBD1 for D (5 bases). CDR1 is SGHRS, CDR2 YFSETQ, per germline. This CDR3 has 17 residues. The V gene lost 0 bases and the J gene lost 18 bases, with 28 bases spanning the gap. CDR3 residues: CASSLDRTSAGANVWTF. The CDR3 DNA reads TGCGCCAGCAGCTTGGACAGGACGTCTGCTGGGGCCAACGTCTGGACTTTC.

This clonotype was found many times. This chain joins TRBV20-1 and TRBJ2-3; tentatively, D is TRBD1 (5 bases). Trimming cost V 3 bases and J 0 bases, with 13 bases left between them. CDR1 DFQATT and CDR2 SNEGSKA come from the germline V gene (reference sequence). The CDR3 covers 15 residues. The CDR3 protein is CSASRVEESTDTQYF. The CDR3 coding sequence is TGCAGTGCTAGCAGGGTTGAGGAGAGCACAGATACGCAGTATTTT.

This clonotype occurred many times. V is TRBV15 and J is TRBJ2-1, with D possibly matching TRBD2 (7 bases). This CDR3 has 18 amino acids. The germline V gene encodes CDR1 LNHNV and CDR2 YYDKDF (reference sequence). V lost 2 bases to trimming and J lost 2 bases, with 19 bases between them. For the CDR3, the DNA is TGTGCCACCAGCAGACCCAAGGGGGGGCAGAGAACCTACAATGAGCAGTTCTTC. Its protein is CATSRPKGGQRTYNEQFF.

This clonotype was seen many times. V usage is TRBV7-3 and J usage is TRBJ2-3, with D maybe TRBD2 (6 bases). Per the germline V gene, CDR1 is SGHTA and CDR2 is FQGTGA. V was shortened by 7 bases and J by 0 bases, with 14 bases between the two germline ends. CDR3 length equals 15 residues. The chain's CDR3 is CASTRSGSSTDTQYF. CDR3 coding DNA: TGTGCCAGCACCCGTAGCGGTTCTAGCACAGATACGCAGTATTTT.

There are many counts of this clonotype. At one of its ends the junction is not consistent with the germline gene, which may arise from a read error. The chain uses TRBV7-2 and TRBJ1-5; D uncertain. There are 13 residues in the CDR3. Per the germline V gene, CDR1 is SGHTA and CDR2 is FQGNSA. CDR3 nucleotides: TGCGCCAGCAGCTTGGTTAGCAATCAGCCCCAGCATTTT. It specifies CASSLVSNQPQHF.

Notes on this clonotype: A read error is possible here, since a much larger clone lies one base away. J is TRBJ1-2 and V is TRBV5-4; 7 bases are a match to TRBD1. The germline gives CDR1 SGHNT, CDR2 YYREEE (reference sequence). This CDR3 is 14 amino acids long. The CDR3 nucleotides read TGTGCCTGCAGCGTAACAGGGACAGCTGGTGGCTACACCTTC. It specifies CACSVTGTAGGYTF.

This clonotype was recorded at least ten times. V is TRBV29-1 and J is TRBJ2-1; a weak D match, TRBD2 (6 bases). Trimming pared 4 bases from V and 1 base from J, leaving 11 bases between. The CDR3 extends over 14 amino acids. The germline gives CDR1 SQVTM, CDR2 ANQGSEA. CDR3 protein: CSVALGGSYNEQFF. The CDR3 nucleotides read TGCAGCGTTGCCCTGGGGGGTTCCTACAATGAGCAGTTCTTC.

The V gene is TRBV6-5, the J gene TRBJ1-2; D perhaps matches TRBD1 (5 bases). The CDR3 contains 13 residues. V lost 11 bases and J lost 2, with 15 bases in between. CDR1 and CDR2 (germline): MNHEY, SVGAGI. The DNA for the CDR3 is TGTGCCGCAACCCGGGGGATGAACTATGGCTACACCTTC. Translating gives CAATRGMNYGYTF.

Many counts were recorded for this clonotype. The chain combines TRBV5-1 with TRBJ2-7, with TRBD1 as a possible D gene (5 bases). This CDR3 region has 13 residues. The V and J ends lost 0 bases and 3 bases respectively, with 7 bases between them. Germline CDR1 SGHRS, CDR2 YFSETQ. CDR3 sequence reads: CASSLEGIYEQYF. The CDR3 coding sequence is TGCGCCAGCAGCTTGGAGGGGATCTACGAGCAGTACTTC.

This sequence joins TRBV7-6 and TRBJ2-1; D is possibly TRBD1 (6 bases). Trimming cost V 5 bases and J 2 bases, with 10 bases left between them. Germline values: CDR1 SGHVS, CDR2 FNYEAQ. The CDR3 loop spans 14 amino acids. CDR3 coding DNA: TGTGCCAGCAGCAATAGGACAGCCTACAATGAGCAGTTCTTC. This gives the protein CASSNRTAYNEQFF.

The gene calls are TRBV12-3 or TRBV12-4 and TRBJ1-1; D gene ambiguous. Deletions cut 6 bases from V and 0 bases from J, with 11 bases between. This CDR3 is 14 amino acids long. CDR3 sequence (DNA): TGTGCCAGCAGCATGACCGCAATGAACACTGAAGCTTTCTTT. This encodes CASSMTAMNTEAFF.